The 5 T cell receptor beta chains given below trace back to one sample, sequenced in a study of graft-versus-host responses after intestinal transplantation. These receptors have no identified antigens. TCRdb's copy holds only in-frame clones and misses some; the assay was immunoSEQ multiplex PCR. This table holds roughly 100,000 clones, under 95% found once. Sequenced material: unstimulated CD8+ T cells sorted from spleen or lymph node cells, taken before intestinal transplant. These TCRs come from a human donor who received an intestinal transplant.

This clone showed up just once. The J gene is TRBJ2-2, the V gene TRBV11-2, with 7 bases matching TRBD2. In germline, CDR1 is SGHAT, CDR2 FQNNGV. Germline trimming cut 1 base from V and 6 bases from J; bases unmatched to any gene: 2. The CDR3 sequence is 14 residues long. CDR3 in DNA: TGTGCCAGCAGCTTAGGTAGCGGGCCCGGGGAGCTGTTTTTT. The encoded protein is CASSLGSGPGELFF.

This sequence joins TRBV30 and TRBJ1-2; weak D call: TRBD1 (6 bases). This CDR3 is built from 12 residues. Germline V gene lookup returns CDR1 GTSNPN and CDR2 SVGIG (reference sequence). The V gene lost 3 bases and the J gene lost 4 bases, with 9 bases spanning the gap. The CDR3 bases are TGTGCCTGGAGGGTAGGGGGCTATGGCTACACCTTC. It translates to CAWRVGGYGYTF.

The V gene is TRBV6-7, the J gene TRBJ2-3; D call uncertain. TRBV6-7 is classed as an ORF, of uncertain function. The CDR3 has 15 residues. V dropped 3 bases and J dropped 9 bases, with 19 bases sitting between them. The CDR3 protein is CASSYPEHTMATQYF. For the CDR3, the DNA is TGTGCCAGCAGTTATCCAGAACATACCATGGCCACGCAGTATTTT.

This chain joins TRBV7-6 and TRBJ1-1; D might be TRBD1 (6 bases). Germline lookup yields CDR1 SGHVS and CDR2 FNYEAQ. This CDR3 spans 13 amino acids. V was pared by 3 bases and J by 4 bases, with 9 bases between. The CDR3 sequence: CASSLQGTTEAFF. The CDR3 nucleotides are TGTGCCAGCAGCTTGCAGGGGACCACTGAAGCTTTCTTT.

V usage is TRBV19 and J usage is TRBJ2-7; 11 bases agree with TRBD1. This CDR3 contains 15 residues. V was clipped by 5 bases and J by 3 bases; unmatched bases: 6. The germline V gene has CDR1 LNHDA and CDR2 SQIVND (reference sequence). The CDR3 protein is CASSYTGTGGYEQYF. The CDR3 DNA reads as TGTGCCAGTAGTTATACCGGGACAGGGGGCTACGAGCAGTACTTC.